The rows below give T cell receptor beta chains drawn from one sample of a study of cytomegalovirus exposure and HLA in healthy donors. Generated by immunoSEQ multiplex PCR, the TCRdb table keeps only in-frame clones and is missing some. The repertoire holds some 130,000 clones, with nearly 10% as singletons. Sequencing used PBMCs. Receptors were obtained from a man in his fifties or sixties in good health and CMV-seronegative. CDR3s include the opening cysteine and the closing phenylalanine or tryptophan. The D gene is left open where the match is weak. Clone size is given for some rows only: seen once, a few or many times, or a class if the clone is expanded.

clone size: few
J gene: TRBJ1-1
V gene: TRBV5-4
D gene: TRBD1
CDR3 DNA: TGTGCCAGCAGCTGGGGACAGGGAAGCACTGAAGCTTTCTTT
CDR3 protein: CASSWGQGSTEAFF

clone size: NA
J gene: TRBJ1-1
V gene: TRBV19
D gene: NA
CDR3 DNA: TGTGCCAGTCGGCCAGGGAAAAAGAATGAAGCTTTCTTT
CDR3 protein: CASRPGKKNEAFF

clone size: NA
J gene: TRBJ1-1
V gene: TRBV5-1
D gene: TRBD1
CDR3 DNA: TGCGCCAGCAGCTTGCAGGGGGCTCGGAACACTGAAGCTTTCTTT
CDR3 protein: CASSLQGARNTEAFF

clone size: few
J gene: TRBJ2-3
V gene: TRBV15
D gene: NA
CDR3 DNA: TGTGCCACCAGCAGTGATCGACTGACTAGCACAGATACGCAGTATTTT
CDR3 protein: CATSSDRLTSTDTQYF

clone size: few
J gene: TRBJ2-5
V gene: TRBV7-9
D gene: NA
CDR3 DNA: TGTGCCAGCAGCCCCGAAGCGTATCCAAATAGGGAGACCCAGTACTTC
CDR3 protein: CASSPEAYPNRETQYF

clone size: few
J gene: TRBJ2-4
V gene: TRBV19
D gene: TRBD1
CDR3 DNA: TGTGCCAGTAGTAAGGAGGGACAGGGGGTCAAAAACATTCAGTACTTC
CDR3 protein: CASSKEGQGVKNIQYF

clone size: once
J gene: TRBJ2-5
V gene: TRBV15
D gene: NA
CDR3 DNA: TGTGCCACCAGCAGAGTGGAAATGGGGGAGGTCGAATTGGAGACCCAGTACTTC
CDR3 protein: CATSRVEMGEVELETQYF

clone size: NA
J gene: TRBJ2-3
V gene: TRBV30
D gene: NA
CDR3 DNA: TGTGCCTGGAGTGTGGGGGGACTGGTCACAGATACGCAGTATTTT
CDR3 protein: CAWSVGGLVTDTQYF

clone size: few
J gene: TRBJ1-5
V gene: TRBV18
D gene: NA
CDR3 DNA: TGTGCCAGCTCCTCCGGGACGGGGGTTGAGAATCAGCCCCAGCATTTT
CDR3 protein: CASSSGTGVENQPQHF

clone size: few
J gene: TRBJ2-3
V gene: TRBV7-2
D gene: NA
CDR3 DNA: TGTGCCAGCAGCTCCGTAAGCGGGAGCACAGATACGCAGTATTTT
CDR3 protein: CASSSVSGSTDTQYF

clone size: NA
J gene: TRBJ2-3
V gene: TRBV12-5
D gene: NA
CDR3 DNA: TGTGCTAGTGCCTATGACAAAGGCCGCACAGATACGCAGTATTTT
CDR3 protein: CASAYDKGRTDTQYF

clone size: NA
J gene: TRBJ1-5
V gene: TRBV18
D gene: TRBD1
CDR3 DNA: TGTGCCAGCTCACCTCAGGGGGAGTTGTTTCAGCCCCAGCATTTT
CDR3 protein: CASSPQGELFQPQHF

clone size: NA
J gene: TRBJ2-1
V gene: TRBV27
D gene: NA
CDR3 DNA: TGTGCCAGCAGTTTATGGCCATACAATGAGCAGTTCTTC
CDR3 protein: CASSLWPYNEQFF

clone size: few
J gene: TRBJ1-1
V gene: TRBV19
D gene: TRBD1
CDR3 DNA: TGTGCCAGTAGTATAGAAGGCGACAGGGGCACTGAAGCTTTCTTT
CDR3 protein: CASSIEGDRGTEAFF

clone size: few
J gene: TRBJ2-5
V gene: TRBV11-2
D gene: NA
CDR3 DNA: TGTGCCAGCAGCTTCCCCGGGGTTCGAGAGACCCAGTACTTC
CDR3 protein: CASSFPGVRETQYF

clone size: NA
J gene: TRBJ2-2
V gene: TRBV6-6
D gene: NA
CDR3 DNA: TGTGCCAGCAACAAATTAGGGGGGAACACCGGGGAGCTGTTTTTT
CDR3 protein: CASNKLGGNTGELFF

clone size: few
J gene: TRBJ2-3
V gene: TRBV7-2
D gene: TRBD2
CDR3 DNA: TGTGCCAGCAGCTTAGAACTAGCGGGAGAGTACACAGATACGCAGTATTTT
CDR3 protein: CASSLELAGEYTDTQYF

clone size: few
J gene: TRBJ2-5
V gene: TRBV28
D gene: NA
CDR3 DNA: TGTGCCAGCATTGAGACAGCGTACCAAGAGACCCAGTACTTC
CDR3 protein: CASIETAYQETQYF

clone size: few
J gene: TRBJ1-5
V gene: TRBV7-9
D gene: NA
CDR3 DNA: TGTGCCAGCAGCTTAAGAGACCCCGGGGATGAGCCCCAGCATTTT
CDR3 protein: CASSLRDPGDEPQHF

clone size: few
J gene: TRBJ1-1
V gene: TRBV19
D gene: NA
CDR3 DNA: TGTGCCAGTAGTATAGATACAGGGTCGGACACTGAAGCTTTCTTT
CDR3 protein: CASSIDTGSDTEAFF

clone size: few
J gene: TRBJ1-2
V gene: TRBV7-9
D gene: NA
CDR3 DNA: TGTGCCAGCAGCAAAAGCCTGGTCTCACCCGGCTACACCTTC
CDR3 protein: CASSKSLVSPGYTF

clone size: few
J gene: TRBJ2-2
V gene: TRBV5-1
D gene: NA
CDR3 DNA: TGCGCCAGCTCTGGGGGGGCAGGCACCGGGGAGCTGTTTTTT
CDR3 protein: CASSGGAGTGELFF

clone size: NA
J gene: TRBJ1-3
V gene: TRBV5-1
D gene: NA
CDR3 DNA: TGCGCCAGCAGCTTGGGGGGCTTCAGCTCTGGAAACACCATATATTTT
CDR3 protein: CASSLGGFSSGNTIYF